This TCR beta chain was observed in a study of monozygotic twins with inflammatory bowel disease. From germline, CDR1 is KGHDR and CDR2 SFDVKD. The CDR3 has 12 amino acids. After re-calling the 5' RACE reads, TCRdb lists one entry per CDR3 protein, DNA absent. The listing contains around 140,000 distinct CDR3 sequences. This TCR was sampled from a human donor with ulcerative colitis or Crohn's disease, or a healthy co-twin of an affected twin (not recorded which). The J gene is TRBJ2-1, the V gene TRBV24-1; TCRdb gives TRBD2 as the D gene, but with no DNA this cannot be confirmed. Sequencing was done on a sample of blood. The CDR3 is CATSGTENEQFF.